This TCR beta chain was identified in a study of T cells expressing NK-cell markers. From its re-call of the 5' RACE reads, TCRdb lists each CDR3 protein once, without DNA. Its clone listing holds 450,000 to 600,000 distinct CDR3 sequences. From germline, CDR1 is MDHEN and CDR2 SYDVKM. The CDR3 contains 17 residues. The chain couples TRBV28 to TRBJ2-7; the TCRdb call, TRBD2, lacks DNA for checking. This TCR was sampled from a man aged 18 to 29 in good health. The sequenced sample consisted of blood T cells: a sorted CD56 or NKG2C T cell subset, CD4+ or CD8+ T cells, or bulk PBMC T cells (not recorded which). CDR3 loop: CASSSPGTSGFTYEQYF.